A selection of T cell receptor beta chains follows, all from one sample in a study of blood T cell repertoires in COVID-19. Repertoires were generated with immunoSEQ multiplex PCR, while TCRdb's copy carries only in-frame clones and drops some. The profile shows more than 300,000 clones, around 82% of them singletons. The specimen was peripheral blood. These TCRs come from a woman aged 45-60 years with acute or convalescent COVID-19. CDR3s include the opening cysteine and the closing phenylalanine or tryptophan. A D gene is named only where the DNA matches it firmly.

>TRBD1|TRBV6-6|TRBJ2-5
CASSGEPGGEETQYF
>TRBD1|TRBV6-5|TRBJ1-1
CASSKTGAQIEAFF
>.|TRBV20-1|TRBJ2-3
CSARDKDTQYF
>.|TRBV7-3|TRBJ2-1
CASSLAGNYNEQFF
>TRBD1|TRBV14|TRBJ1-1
CASSRRQGALGEAFF
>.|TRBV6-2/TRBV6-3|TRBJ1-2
CASSSHRLNYGYTF
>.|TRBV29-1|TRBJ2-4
CSVMVNSKNIQYF
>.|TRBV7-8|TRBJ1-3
CASSLDADTIYF
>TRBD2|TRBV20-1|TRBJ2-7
CSASPAGGPSYEQYF
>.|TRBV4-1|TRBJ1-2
CASSQAIQGYGYTF
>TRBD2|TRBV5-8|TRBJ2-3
CASSLGRGGGADTQYF
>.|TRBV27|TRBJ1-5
CATADTSNQPQHF
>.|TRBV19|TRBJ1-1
CASSSRPGGFLSTEAFF
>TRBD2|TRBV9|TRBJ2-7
CASSTRTSGVYEQYF
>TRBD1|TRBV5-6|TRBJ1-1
CASSRPGQAPEAFF
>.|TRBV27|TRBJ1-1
CASSREGLNTEAFF
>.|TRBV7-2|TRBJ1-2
CASSLGRGRGYTF
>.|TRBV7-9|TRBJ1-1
CASSLVVQHSNTEAFF
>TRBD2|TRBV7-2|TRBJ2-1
CASSLVLAGGDEQFF
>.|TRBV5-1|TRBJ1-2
CASSLDQGSGYTF
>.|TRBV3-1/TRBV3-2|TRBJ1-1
CASSLLDRNTEAFF
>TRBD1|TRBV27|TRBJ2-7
CASSLRGWTGSYEQYF
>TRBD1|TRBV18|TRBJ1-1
CASSPPGQGGRNTEAFF
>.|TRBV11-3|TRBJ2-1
CASSLDSDSYNEQFF
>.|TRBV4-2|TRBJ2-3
CASSQVLGSTDTQYF
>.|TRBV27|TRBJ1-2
CASRRDLGGYTF
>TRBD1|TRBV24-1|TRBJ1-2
CATSGPPRTGGIDYGYTF
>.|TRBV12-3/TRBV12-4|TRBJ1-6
CASSSDSPLHF
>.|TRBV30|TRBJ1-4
CAWSPGNEKLFF
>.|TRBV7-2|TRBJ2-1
CASSLGAWSYNEQFF